Listed below are T cell receptor beta chains from one sample, sequenced in a study of PD-L1 blockade in urothelial cancer. The protocol was immunoSEQ multiplex PCR, while the TCRdb copy is restricted to in-frame clones and leaves out a portion. The sample records about 120,000 clones, 85% to 90% being singletons. The sequenced sample was PBMCs, obtained around atezolizumab (anti-PD-L1) treatment. These receptors originate from a man aged 55 to 70 with urothelial cancer. Both conserved end residues are part of each CDR3. A D gene is named only where the DNA matches it firmly. Rows give clone size only sometimes, using once, few, many, or a class for an expanded clone.

clone size	D gene	V gene	J gene	CDR3 DNA	CDR3 protein
.	.	TRBV18	TRBJ1-3	TGTGCCAGCTCACCATCACAGAGAAACACCATATATTTT	CASSPSQRNTIYF
.	.	TRBV7-2	TRBJ2-6	TGTGCCAGCAATTGGGCGATAACTGGGGCCAACGTCCTGACTTTC	CASNWAITGANVLTF
.	TRBD2	TRBV6-5	TRBJ2-7	TGTGCCAGCAGTCCGGGAGGCGGGAGGGCTAGGGAGCAGTACTTC	CASSPGGGRAREQYF
.	.	TRBV11-2	TRBJ2-4	TGTGCCAGCAGCCCCTCGGGTCTAGCCAAAAACATTCAGTACTTC	CASSPSGLAKNIQYF
.	TRBD1	TRBV2	TRBJ1-2	TGTGCCAGCCTGGCCTATGGGGACAGGGTCTATGGCTACACCTTC	CASLAYGDRVYGYTF
.	TRBD1	TRBV6-1	TRBJ2-1	TGTGCCAGCAGTGACGGACAGGCCTCTGAGCAGTTCTTC	CASSDGQASEQFF
.	TRBD2	TRBV6-5	TRBJ2-7	TGTGCCAGCAAAAAATCCCTAGCGGGCTCCTACGAGCAGTACTTC	CASKKSLAGSYEQYF
.	TRBD2	TRBV7-8	TRBJ2-1	TGTGCCAGCAGCGATAGCGGGGACGGGGATGAGCAGTTCTTC	CASSDSGDGDEQFF
.	.	TRBV6-6	TRBJ2-5	TGTGCCAGCAGACCAGACAGTCTTCAAGAGACCCAGTACTTC	CASRPDSLQETQYF
.	TRBD1	TRBV5-4	TRBJ2-3	TGTGCCAGCAGCGTCACAGGGGGCACAGATACGCAGTATTTT	CASSVTGGTDTQYF
once	TRBD2	TRBV15	TRBJ2-1	TGTGCCACCAGCAGTCGGGAGGGCCGTTTTCTAGAGCAGTTCTTC	CATSSREGRFLEQFF
.	TRBD2	TRBV7-3	TRBJ2-3	TGTGCCAGCAGCTGGAGCGGGAGAAACCGGGGCACAGATACGCAGTATTTT	CASSWSGRNRGTDTQYF
.	.	TRBV4-2	TRBJ2-1	TGTGCCAGCAGCCAAGAAATCGCCGACCCAGGGCTACATGAGCAGTTCTTC	CASSQEIADPGLHEQFF
once	.	TRBV18	TRBJ1-1	TGTGCCAGCTCACCGACGGGGAACACTGAAGCTTTCTTT	CASSPTGNTEAFF
.	.	TRBV19	TRBJ2-6	TGTGCCAGTAGTATAAGTGCAGGGCAGATAACCAACTCTGGGGCCAACGTCCTGACTTTC	CASSISAGQITNSGANVLTF
.	.	TRBV28	TRBJ1-3	TGTGCCAGCAGTCCCCCGTTGGGGGCCTCTGGAAACACCATATATTTT	CASSPPLGASGNTIYF
few	TRBD2	TRBV2	TRBJ2-7	TGTGCCAGCAGTGAAGGACTAGCGGGCCTCCTCCCCTACGAGCAGTACTTC	CASSEGLAGLLPYEQYF
.	.	TRBV4-3	TRBJ1-6	TGCGCCAGCAGCCAAGATGGAAAGGGAGATACCCTCCACTTT	CASSQDGKGDTLHF
.	.	TRBV20-1	TRBJ2-1	TGCAGTGGCCTATACAATGAGCAGTTCTTC	CSGLYNEQFF
.	.	TRBV7-9	TRBJ2-5	TGTGCCAGCAGCTTGACAGAATACCAAGAGACCCAGTACTTC	CASSLTEYQETQYF
.	TRBD1	TRBV28	TRBJ1-1	TGTGCCAGCAGCCCGACAGGGGGAAGAAAGTCTGAAGCTTTCTTT	CASSPTGGRKSEAFF
.	.	TRBV6-5	TRBJ2-3	TGTGCCAGCAGTTACGAGGGAAACACAGATACGCAGTATTTT	CASSYEGNTDTQYF
.	.	TRBV30	TRBJ2-7	TGTGCCTGGAGTGTACAGGTCCCCTCGCACACATACGAGCAGTACTTC	CAWSVQVPSHTYEQYF
.	.	TRBV5-4	TRBJ1-1	TGTGCCAGCAGCTTGGTACGAGCGAACACTGAAGCTTTCTTT	CASSLVRANTEAFF
.	.	TRBV5-1	TRBJ1-3	TGCGCCAGCGGTACTGGGGAGCTCTCTGGAAACACCATATATTTT	CASGTGELSGNTIYF
.	TRBD2	TRBV5-4	TRBJ2-3	TGTGCCAGCAGCTTGGGGGGCGGCGGGGGACTCACAGATACGCAGTATTTT	CASSLGGGGGLTDTQYF
.	TRBD2	TRBV4-3	TRBJ2-3	TGCGCCAGCAGCCAAGATCGGGGGACTAGCTTTGCAGATACGCAGTATTTT	CASSQDRGTSFADTQYF
.	.	TRBV19	TRBJ2-7	TGTGCCAGTAGCATGGGCCCCTACGAGCAGTACTTC	CASSMGPYEQYF
once	TRBD1	TRBV9	TRBJ1-1	TGTGCCAGCAGCCCAGGGGGCGCAAAGCCTGAAGCTTTCTTT	CASSPGGAKPEAFF
.	TRBD2	TRBV7-3	TRBJ2-5	TGTGCCAGCAGCTTACCAGGGAGGGGTCAAGAGACCCAGTACTTC	CASSLPGRGQETQYF
.	.	TRBV11-2	TRBJ1-2	TGTGCCAGCAGCTTAGATCGGATAGCAGGGAACTATGGCTACACCTTC	CASSLDRIAGNYGYTF
.	TRBD2	TRBV29-1	TRBJ2-7	TGCAGCGTTGAGGGGGACTACCACTACGAGCAGTACTTC	CSVEGDYHYEQYF
.	.	TRBV6-1	TRBJ2-3	TGTGCCAGCAGTGTGGGCTATAGCACAGATACGCAGTATTTT	CASSVGYSTDTQYF
.	.	TRBV7-9	TRBJ2-1	TGTGCCAGCAGCTTAGCACCTAGGAGTGAGCAGTTCTTC	CASSLAPRSEQFF
once	TRBD2	TRBV11-2	TRBJ2-1	TGTGCCAGCAGCTTGGGACTAGCGGGGGGAGACGAGCAGTTCTTC	CASSLGLAGGDEQFF
.	.	TRBV18	TRBJ2-5	TGTGCCAGCTCACGTAATTGGGAGCCTGGGGAGACCCAGTACTTC	CASSRNWEPGETQYF
.	.	TRBV9	TRBJ2-6	TGTGCCAGCAGCGTACGTGACAGCTCTGGGGCCAACGTCCTGACTTTC	CASSVRDSSGANVLTF
.	TRBD1	TRBV6-1	TRBJ2-7	TGTGCCAGCACCGGGCGAGGGCAGGGGGTCTACGAGCAGTACTTC	CASTGRGQGVYEQYF
once	TRBD1	TRBV4-2	TRBJ2-1	TGTGCCAGCAGCCAAGAGGACAGGGGGAGGCCCTACAATGAGCAGTTCTTC	CASSQEDRGRPYNEQFF
.	TRBD2	TRBV7-6	TRBJ2-3	TGTGCCAGCAGCTTAGACCCCGCCCGGACTAGCGGCGGGGGGGATACGCAGTATTTT	CASSLDPARTSGGGDTQYF
.	TRBD2	TRBV9	TRBJ2-1	TGTGCCAGCAGCGCGAGGTTCGGGCTAGCGGTGGACAATGAGCAGTTCTTC	CASSARFGLAVDNEQFF
.	TRBD1	TRBV12-5	TRBJ2-2	TGTGCTAGTGGCGTTACAGGGGGCGTTGACACCGGGGAGCTGTTTTTT	CASGVTGGVDTGELFF
.	TRBD1	TRBV5-1	TRBJ1-1	TGCGCCAGCAGCTTTTATGGGACAGGCTCCTCGAACACTGAAGCTTTCTTT	CASSFYGTGSSNTEAFF
.	TRBD2	TRBV28	TRBJ2-3	TGTGCCAGCAGAGCTAGCGGGACAAGCACAGATACGCAGTATTTT	CASRASGTSTDTQYF
.	.	TRBV10-3	TRBJ1-2	TGTGCCATGGCCCGGGACATCCCGACTCTTGGGGATGGCTACACCTTC	CAMARDIPTLGDGYTF
.	TRBD2	TRBV7-2	TRBJ2-1	TGTGCCAGCAGCTACGGAGCGGGGGGGTCCAATGAGCAGTTCTTC	CASSYGAGGSNEQFF
once	TRBD2	TRBV10-1	TRBJ2-3	TGCGCCAGCAGTGAGTCGACTAGCGGAACAGATACGCAGTATTTT	CASSESTSGTDTQYF
.	.	TRBV1	TRBJ2-1	TGCACCAGCAGCGAGGGGGCCGGTAGCTCCTACAATGAGCAGTTCTTC	CTSSEGAGSSYNEQFF
.	TRBD1	TRBV27	TRBJ1-6	TGTGCCACCCGGACAGGGGGAAGTTCACCCCTCCACTTT	CATRTGGSSPLHF